The text below deals with one T cell receptor beta chain. The antigen is unknown. The record originates from a study of cytomegalovirus exposure and HLA in healthy donors. Study-level results: Reportedly, fewer N-insertions than the roughly 600-donor mean appeared in an Asian-associated ancestry cluster in a later analysis. The HLA-A and HLA-B alleles of most subjects were reportedly predicted accurately from TCR beta sequences. Researchers reported in a later analysis that common viral pathogens appeared linked to several top clusters.

Researchers ran the PCR with 60 Vbeta and 13 Jbeta primers. Libraries were prepared by immunoSEQ multiplex PCR; TCRdb keeps only in-frame clonotypes and omits some of them. In the table there are about 99,000 clones, 10% of which are singletons. V trimming: 7 bases; J trimming: 1 base; junction bases outside the gene matches: 9. Germline lookup yields CDR1 SGHRS and CDR2 YFSETQ. The CDR3 consists of 15 residues. Though probably carrying unrecorded immune exposures, donors were nominally healthy at sampling. The sequenced sample was PBMCs. The V gene is TRBV5-1, the J gene TRBJ2-7; 9 nucleotides line up with TRBD2. The sequence derives from a man aged 35 to 55 in good health and CMV-seropositive. CDR3 protein: CASAATSGPSYEQYF. CDR3 bases: TGCGCCAGCGCCGCGACTAGCGGACCATCCTACGAGCAGTACTTC.